Sequencing of this T cell receptor (beta chain) was carried out in a study of graft-versus-host responses after intestinal transplantation. This CDR3 spans 15 amino acids. V lost 2 bases, J lost 5 bases, and 5 bases stayed unmatched. CDR1 is SGDLS and CDR2 is YYNGEE in the germline V gene. Comments on this clone: Its antigen is as yet unknown.

This table comes from immunoSEQ multiplex PCR, and its TCRdb copy is limited to in-frame clones, with some not included. Here the sample spans 100,000 or so clones, 80% to 95% being singletons. The source of this sequence is a human donor who received an intestinal transplant. The chain has TRBV9 and TRBJ2-5; 11 bases are a match to TRBD2. The specimen comprised unstimulated CD4+ T cells sorted from spleen or lymph node cells, sampled before intestinal transplant. The CDR3 sequence: CASSVPSGGSETQYF. CDR3 in DNA: TGTGCCAGCAGCGTGCCTAGCGGGGGGAGTGAGACCCAGTACTTC.